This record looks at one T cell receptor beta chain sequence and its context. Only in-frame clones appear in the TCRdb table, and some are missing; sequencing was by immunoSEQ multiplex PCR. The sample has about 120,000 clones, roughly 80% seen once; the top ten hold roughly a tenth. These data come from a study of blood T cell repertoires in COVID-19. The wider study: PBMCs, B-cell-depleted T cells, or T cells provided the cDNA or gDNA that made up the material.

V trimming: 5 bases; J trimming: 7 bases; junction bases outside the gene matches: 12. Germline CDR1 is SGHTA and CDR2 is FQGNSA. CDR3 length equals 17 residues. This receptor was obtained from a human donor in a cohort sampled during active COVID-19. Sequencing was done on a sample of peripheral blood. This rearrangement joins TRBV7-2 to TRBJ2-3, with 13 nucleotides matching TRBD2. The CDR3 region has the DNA TGTGCCAGCAGCCCGTTACTAGCGGGAGGGCCGGGTAATACGCAGTATTTT. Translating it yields CASSPLLAGGPGNTQYF. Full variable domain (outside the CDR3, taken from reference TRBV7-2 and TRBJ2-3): GAGVSQSPSNKVTEKGKDVELRCDPISGHTALYWYRQSLGQGLEFLIYFQGNSAPDKSGLPSDRFSAERTGGSVSTLTIQRTQQEDSAVYLCASSPLLAGGPGNTQYFGPGTRLTVL.